The 10 T cell receptor beta chains listed next were all sequenced from one sample in a study of blood T cell repertoires in COVID-19. Clones were sequenced by immunoSEQ multiplex PCR, and TCRdb holds only the in-frame ones, with some missing. In the table there are 230,000 or so clones, about 91% of which are singletons. The source material was PBMCs or T cells enriched from blood (not recorded which). These receptors were taken from a woman in her thirties or forties with acute COVID-19.

The rearrangement uses TRBV5-4 and TRBJ1-2; D gene uncertain. CDR3 size: 17 residues. Trimming left V 0 bases short and J 10 bases short, with 25 bases between. Germline V gene sequence: CDR1 SGHNT, CDR2 YYREEE (reference sequence). The CDR3 loop reads CASSLEVYRGLPDYYTF. As DNA, the CDR3 is TGTGCCAGCAGCTTGGAGGTATATCGCGGTCTCCCGGATTACTACACCTTC.

This clone was picked up one time. Here the CDR3 reads CASSVVGGQSTDTQYF. DNA of the CDR3: TGTGCCAGCAGCGTAGTGGGCGGACAAAGCACAGATACGCAGTATTTT. The chain has TRBV9 and TRBJ2-3, with D maybe TRBD1 (5 bases). CDR1 is SGDLS, CDR2 YYNGEE, per germline. The ends were cut back, 0 bases at V and 0 bases at J, with 11 bases in the middle. The CDR3 spans 16 residues.

The chain combines TRBV7-2 with TRBJ1-1; no clear D gene. This CDR3 contains 14 residues. V was clipped by 5 bases and J by 7 bases, with 17 bases between them. Per germline, CDR1 SGHTA and CDR2 FQGNSA. The CDR3 loop is CASSTRTGTYEAFF. The CDR3 nucleotides are TGTGCCAGCAGCACGAGGACGGGAACTTATGAAGCTTTCTTT. Variable domain in full (rest from reference TRBV7-2 and TRBJ1-1): GAGVSQSPSNKVTEKGKDVELRCDPISGHTALYWYRQSLGQGLEFLIYFQGNSAPDKSGLPSDRFSAERTGGSVSTLTIQRTQQEDSAVYLCASSTRTGTYEAFFGQGTRLTVV.

To note about this clone: The sample has other DNA sequences that encode this CDR3 too. The chain recombines TRBV29-1 with TRBJ2-1; D perhaps matches TRBD2 (5 bases). The CDR3 has 11 residues. Trimming took 7 bases from V and 3 from J, leaving 7 bases between them. The germline CDR1 and CDR2 sequences are SQVTM and ANQGSEA. CDR3 DNA sequence: TGCAGCGGAGGACTCTACAATGAGCAGTTCTTC. Its translation: CSGGLYNEQFF.

This clone was picked up one time. The CDR3 is CASSFDRTGGEKLFF. As DNA, the CDR3 is TGTGCCAGCAGCTTCGACCGCACCGGGGGTGAAAAACTGTTTTTT. The J gene is TRBJ1-4, the V gene TRBV7-2, with D possibly matching TRBD1 (5 bases). CDR3 size: 15 residues. Germline V gives CDR1 SGHTA, CDR2 FQGNSA. V lost 3 bases and J 7 bases, leaving 15 bases between the germline ends.

This clone was counted a single time. J is TRBJ2-1 and V is TRBV6-2 or TRBV6-3; the match to TRBD2 covers 16 bases. Per the germline V gene, CDR1 is MNHEY and CDR2 is SVGEGT. CDR3 size: 20 residues. Germline trimming cut 6 bases from V and 4 bases from J; bases unmatched to any gene: 15. Here the CDR3 reads CASSPTPGTSGRAWYNEQFF. The CDR3 DNA sequence: TGTGCCAGCAGCCCAACACCCGGGACTAGCGGGAGGGCTTGGTACAATGAGCAGTTCTTC.

V gene TRBV3-1 (or the pseudogene TRBV3-2) combines with J gene TRBJ2-7; 7 bases match TRBD2. J lost 3 bases, V lost 3 bases, and 5 bases had no gene match. Per germline, CDR1 LGHDT and CDR2 YNNKEL (reference sequence). The CDR3 sequence is 14 residues long. CDR3 sequence: CASSQGGGYYEQYF. As DNA, the CDR3 is TGTGCCAGCAGCCAGGGGGGGGGATACTACGAGCAGTACTTC.

The J gene is TRBJ1-6, the V gene TRBV2, with D possibly matching TRBD1 (5 bases). Trimming stripped 8 bases from V and 7 bases from J, with 18 bases between. In germline, CDR1 is SNHLY, CDR2 FYNNEI. The CDR3 covers 15 residues. The chain's CDR3 is CASGPTGGSNSPLHF. The CDR3 DNA reads TGTGCCAGCGGTCCCACGGGGGGGTCAAATTCACCCCTCCACTTT.

This sequence joins TRBV6-5 and TRBJ2-1; 8 nucleotides agree with TRBD2. The trim removed 6 bases at V and 3 bases at J, leaving 4 bases unmatched. This CDR3 region has 14 residues. In germline, CDR1 is MNHEY, CDR2 SVGAGI. CDR3 in amino acids: CASRLAGLYNEQFF. For the CDR3, the DNA is TGTGCCAGCAGATTAGCGGGACTCTACAATGAGCAGTTCTTC.

The V call is TRBV29-1, the J call TRBJ2-7; tentative D call: TRBD1 (6 bases). CDR3 length equals 13 residues. Germline CDR1 SQVTM, CDR2 ANQGSEA. Trimming took off 6 bases at V and 0 bases at J, with 12 bases between the two ends. The chain's CDR3 is CSVLQGPSYEQYF. For the CDR3, the DNA is TGCAGCGTGCTACAGGGTCCCTCCTACGAGCAGTACTTC.